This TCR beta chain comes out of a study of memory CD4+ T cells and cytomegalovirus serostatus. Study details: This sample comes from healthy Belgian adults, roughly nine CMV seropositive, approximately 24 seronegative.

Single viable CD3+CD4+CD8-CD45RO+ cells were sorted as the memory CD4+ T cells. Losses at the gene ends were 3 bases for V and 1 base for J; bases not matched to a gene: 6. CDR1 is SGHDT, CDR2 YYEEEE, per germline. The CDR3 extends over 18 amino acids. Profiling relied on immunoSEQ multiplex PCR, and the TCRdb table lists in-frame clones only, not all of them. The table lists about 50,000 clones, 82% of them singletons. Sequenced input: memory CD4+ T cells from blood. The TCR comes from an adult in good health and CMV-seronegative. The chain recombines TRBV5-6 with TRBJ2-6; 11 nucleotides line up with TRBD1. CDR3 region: CASSSIWDRGSGANVLTF. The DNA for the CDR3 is TGTGCCAGCAGCTCGATATGGGACAGGGGGTCTGGGGCCAACGTCCTGACTTTC.